This paragraph reports one T cell receptor beta chain. This clone was seen only a few times. Its antigen is still unknown. Base-call qualities are not available, and no considerably larger clone is one nucleotide away. Here V drops 6 bases and J drops 3 bases, and the junction holds 6 bases not matched to any gene. The germline V gene specifies MNHEY as CDR1 and SVGAGI as CDR2. Taken from cysteine to phenylalanine, the CDR3 has 15 residues. Of all the DNA, just the CDR3 is kept, 45 bases in frame from base 1. The library was made by the immunoSEQ multiplex PCR assay. The multiplex PCR relied on a mix of 60 forward primers for TCR Vbeta segments and 13 reverse primers for TCR Jbeta segments. A multiplex PCR assay on genomic DNA amplified the CDR3 region of rearranged TCR beta genes. On the Illumina HiSeq System, the amplified TCR beta libraries were sequenced as 87-base-pair reads. The authors' analysis ran thus. Across the 600 to 700 repertoires, a later analysis counted about 81 million unique TCR beta chains, roughly 11 million of which were shared by at least two donors. To remove PCR and sequencing errors, raw reads were error-corrected and collapsed into unique sequences using a nearest-neighbor algorithm that merged closely related sequences. Alignment of CDR3 sequences to IMGT reference sequences was used to assign V, D and J gene segments. For a sequence to be retained, a match of at least six nucleotides was required to both a V gene segment and a J gene segment. A rearrangement was called productive if the CDR3 had no stop codons and remained in frame with V and J, and every other rearrangement was called non-productive. Following IMGT convention, CDR3 was defined as the stretch from the second conserved V-encoded cysteine up to the conserved J-encoded phenylalanine. The earlier analysis of about 590 of the donors excluded sequences that lacked an unambiguous match to a single V gene segment. An earlier analysis of approximately 590 of the donors classified V segments as functional when productive rearrangements were above 56.7% and as segregating when the standard deviation between donors was above 5%. A statistical classification framework was developed to diagnose cytomegalovirus status using the catalog of TCR beta chain sequences. In a later analysis, TCR nucleotide sequences were compared against IMGT/GENE-DB human TR gene sequences so that V and J genes could be assigned. A later analysis assigned CDR3 sequences and most-parsimonious VDJ recombination scenarios with the TCRdist pipeline. In a later analysis, each TCR beta chain was defined by its CDR3 amino acid sequence together with its V-gene family, and reads without a unique V-gene family were excluded. As a way to deal with suspected cross-contamination and a sequencing artifact, a later analysis dropped more than 500 nucleotide sequences that were highly shared and had low generation probability. For each public chain, a later analysis derived a clonal expansion index from normalized ranks of inferred template counts within each repertoire. A later analysis computed generation probabilities with a VDJ recombination model fitted to out-of-frame rearrangements, and checked the results against IGoR. In a later analysis, hypergeometric tests were used to score TCR-TCR, TCR-HLA and TCR-CMV co-occurrence, with a repertoire-size bias correction applied to TCR pairs. False discovery rates were estimated in a later analysis by permuting HLA or CMV assignments 20 times. In a later analysis, co-occurring TCRs were grouped using DBSCAN, with TCRdist sequence similarity added in when clustering inside HLA-allele-positive subsets. For co-occurrence clustering, repertoires with fewer than 30,000 or more than 120,000 public chains were excluded, along with four to six repertoires with anomalous nucleotide sharing. TCRdb carries this immuneACCESS record with in-frame sequences only. Its versions omit some clonotypes, under half of them owing to an unresolved V gene in the studies checked, with the rest unexplained. V and J calls and clone size are given by that table; D and trimming were obtained from the DNA. The sample has more than 80,000 clones on record, around 74% of them singletons. Roughly 3% of the sample is held by the ten biggest clonotypes.

The cohort consisted of 600 to 750 healthy bone marrow donors. All cohort members were sampled while nominally healthy, although unrecorded immune exposures were likely present. The donor was CMV seropositive and belonged to the group of a few hundred seropositive cohort members. A peripheral blood sample was provided by each donor, and peripheral blood mononuclear cells were used for TCR beta sequencing. Genomic DNA was extracted from the blood cell samples with the Qiagen DNeasy Blood Extraction Kit. This record belongs to a study of cytomegalovirus exposure and HLA in healthy donors (dated by TCRdb to about 2017). A note on the overall study: An earlier analysis of 550 to 700 of the donors reported about 290 Gb of sequence data and 100 million to 140 million unique TCR beta sequences from about 179 million T cells. The study profiled the T cell repertoires of 500 to 800 subjects by immunosequencing and related them to cytomegalovirus serostatus. About 5 DR-DQ haplotypes were handled as single units for association and clustering, since linkage in the cohort was strong. Donor age, sex, ethnicity and CMV serostatus were compiled together with the repertoire data. The aim of the study was to test whether cataloging public T cell receptors could identify signatures of past pathogen exposure. Approximately 300 gigabases of sequencing data and 70 million to 100 million unique TCR sequences made up an early release that covered under 750 HLA-typed donors. Of the 398 genotyped donors, around 81% fell in the genetic ancestry cluster associated with self-reported Caucasian donors. A separate validation cohort of roughly 130 different subjects was used in addition to the approximately 670-subject first cohort. To decide whether each TCR beta V gene segment behaved as functional or pseudogenic, an earlier analysis of fewer than 750 of the donors relied on high-throughput TCR beta sequencing. Typing coverage differed by locus: A, B, C, DRB1 and DQB1 were typed in roughly 620-630 donors, DQA1 in roughly 510, DPA1 in 600 to 610, and DPB1 in 450 to 480. On average, 235,054 unique TCR beta nucleotide sequences were sequenced per donor among 300 to 500 genotyped donors of the cohort, with roughly 18% of those sequences being non-productive. HLA typing covered class I and class II loci at four-digit resolution. In the later analysis, no new phenotypic data were used to find candidate immune exposures; instead, reliance was placed on TCR beta sequences and their occurrence across donors. A later genetic analysis took genome-wide SNP genotypes for about 65% of the roughly 670 donors and used that subset as a discovery cohort. A later analysis re-analyzed previously published TCR beta repertoires from 500 to 700 donors and added high-resolution HLA genotyping to study TCR occurrence patterns. High-throughput TCR immunosequencing, statistical association of individual TCRs with disease status, and machine learning were combined to predict cytomegalovirus infection status. All discovery cohort repertoires had been generated on a single sequencing platform.

Study-wide findings and limitations: This cohort had only TCR beta chains sequenced, and the lack of alpha or paired-chain data limited which features could be detected. According to a later analysis, parvovirus B19, influenza, CMV and Epstein-Barr virus appeared linked to several top co-occurrence clusters. Specific HLA alleles were associated with 15,000 to 20,000 TCR beta sequences at a false discovery rate of 0.05 in a later analysis. It was suggested by the authors that the approach could potentially be generalized to other disease states and immunological phenotypes. When HLA alleles, especially DR and DQ, strongly co-occurred, attributing TCR associations to individual alleles was difficult. The earlier analysis of approximately 560 of the donors excluded about 16 rarely observed V segments, including chromosome 9 orphons, because counts were too low. For the cohort, immune exposure information was limited to CMV serostatus. The 87-base-pair reads could not distinguish some IMGT-functional V segments, including TRBV6-2 and TRBV6-3, so those segments were excluded. A further reported finding was that TCR beta sequences accurately predicted the HLA-A and HLA-B alleles for most subjects in the first cohort. Broadly in line with IMGT annotations, most TCR beta V segments showed up in productive rearrangements about 90% or about 30% of the time in an earlier analysis of around 600 of the donors. In vitro tests confirmed that a few of the cytomegalovirus-associated TCR beta chains recognize cytomegalovirus antigens. The classifier was reported to diagnose cytomegalovirus status with high specificity and sensitivity in both the original cohort and the validation cohort. Most TCR sequences were observed very rarely across donors, whereas some public TCRs were present in many individuals. Because HLA typing was missing for some donors at each locus, association tests included only the typed subset. The presence/absence analyses assumed that sequencing depth was roughly uniform across donors, and that assumption may not be true. A total of about 150 TCR beta chains were listed by the study as associated with cytomegalovirus. In a later genetic analysis, a missense DCLRE1C variant was associated with V-gene and J-gene trimming of TCR beta chains, and the association was replicated in an independent cohort. In a later analysis, HLA-associated TCR beta chains showed more clonal expansion and lower generation probabilities than non-associated chains that were equally common. A later genetic analysis reported fewer N-insertions in productive TCRs among donors in an Asian-associated ancestry cluster than the roughly 620-donor mean. A cluster of highly shared sequence variants was judged likely to represent a technical artifact of the sequencing pipeline. A later analysis found that TCR association rates varied across HLA loci, with DRB1 alleles showing the most associated TCRs and HLA-C alleles the fewest. According to a later analysis, most CMV-associated TCR beta chains appeared to be HLA-restricted, and the HLA associations seemed to be driven largely by CMV exposure. Correlated functional status among segregating V segments might be attributable to linkage disequilibrium, but an unknown experimental factor could not be ruled out.

The sequencing input was PBMCs. The receptor's source is a female donor in good health and CMV-seropositive. The rearranged segments are TRBV6-5 and TRBJ1-3, and TRBD1 aligns with 9 junction nucleotides. This receptor carries the CDR3 CASRKQGADGNTIYF. The sequenced DNA is TGTGCCAGCAGGAAACAGGGGGCTGATGGAAACACCATATATTTT.